This T cell receptor beta chain was sequenced for a study of technical replicates of blood from a few donors. Here immunoSEQ multiplex PCR was the method, and the copy in TCRdb shows in-frame clones only, minus some. The data hold tens of thousands of clones, with around 94% observed a single time. The CDR3 consists of 24 residues. Germline values: CDR1 LNHDA, CDR2 SQIVND (reference sequence). V was clipped by 6 bases and J by 4 bases; unmatched bases: 36. This chain joins TRBV19 and TRBJ1-1; TRBD1 matches at 9 bases. Sample: T cells isolated from PBMCs. The clonotype comes from a human donor in good health. CDR3 sequence: CASRGTGGTDLENLVVYLVTEAFF. Written as DNA, the CDR3 is TGTGCCAGTAGAGGAACAGGGGGCACTGATCTGGAAAATTTAGTCGTTTATCTCGTCACTGAAGCTTTCTTT.